The 22 T cell receptor beta chains below come from one sample, sequenced in a study of brain T cells in children with intractable seizures. The assay was immunoSEQ multiplex PCR, and TCRdb's table has in-frame clones only and misses some. Of 80,000 or so clones listed, under 95% are singletons. The specimen was peripheral blood, collected at surgery. The receptors here all came from a girl aged 2-9 years with Rasmussen encephalitis and intractable seizures.

The chain has TRBV2 and TRBJ1-1, with D unresolved. In germline, CDR1 is SNHLY, CDR2 FYNNEI. CDR3 length equals 10 residues. V lost 9 bases, J lost 3 bases, and 5 bases lay in between. The CDR3 spells CARRDTEAFF. In DNA, the CDR3 is TGTGCCAGGAGGGACACTGAAGCTTTCTTT.

The genes are TRBV3-1 (or the pseudogene TRBV3-2) and TRBJ2-1; 12 positions match TRBD2. The CDR3 has 18 residues. Trimming took 1 base from V and 1 from J; bases not matched to a gene: 5. Per germline, CDR1 LGHDT and CDR2 YNNKEL (reference sequence). CDR3 sequence: CASSQALAGGGSYNEQFF. Here the CDR3 DNA reads TGTGCCAGCAGCCAAGCGCTAGCGGGAGGGGGTTCCTACAATGAGCAGTTCTTC.

This sequence joins TRBV7-9 and TRBJ1-1; 9 bases align to TRBD1. V shed 5 bases and J 1 base; nucleotides not matched to a gene: 2. CDR3 length equals 14 residues. Germline V lookup: CDR1 SEHNR, CDR2 FQNEAQ (reference sequence). DNA of the CDR3: TGTGCCAGCAGCCCACAGGGGGCGAACACTGAAGCTTTCTTT. Residues: CASSPQGANTEAFF.

J is TRBJ1-4 and V is TRBV11-3, with D perhaps TRBD1 (5 bases). The CDR3 loop spans 13 amino acids. The V end lost 5 bases, the J end lost 7 bases, and 11 bases lay between the germline ends. The germline V gene has CDR1 SGHNT and CDR2 YENEEA. The CDR3 sequence is CASSLPGGEKLFF. CDR3 nucleotides: TGTGCCAGCAGCCTTCCCGGGGGTGAAAAACTGTTTTTT.

DNA for the CDR3: TGTGCCAGTAGTATCGGGGGGACAGTACGCGGCTACACCTTC. Protein: CASSIGGTVRGYTF. J is TRBJ1-2 and V is TRBV19, with 7 bases identical to TRBD1. J was trimmed by 8 bases and V by 3 bases; bases with no gene match: 9. The CDR3 extends over 14 amino acids. CDR1 and CDR2 (germline): LNHDA, SQIVND (reference sequence). Full variable domain (outside the CDR3, taken from reference TRBV19 and TRBJ1-2): DGGITQSPKYLFRKEGQNVTLSCEQNLNHDAMYWYRQDPGQGLRLIYYSQIVNDFQKGDIAEGYSVSREKKESFPLTVTSAQKNPTAFYLCASSIGGTVRGYTFGSGTRLTVV.

J is TRBJ2-5 and V is TRBV18; D possibly corresponds to TRBD2 (5 bases). Germline V lookup: CDR1 KGHSH, CDR2 LQKENI. This CDR3 has 16 amino acids. V gave up 5 bases and J gave up 3 bases, with 19 bases separating them. The CDR3 here is CASSTFSGNPEETQYF. In DNA form, the CDR3 reads TGTGCCAGCTCAACATTCTCCGGGAACCCCGAAGAGACCCAGTACTTC.

The chain recombines TRBV7-2 with TRBJ1-5, with TRBD1 matching 8 bases. In germline, CDR1 is SGHTA, CDR2 FQGNSA. V shed 3 bases, J shed 6 bases, and the junction held 7 bases outside the gene matches. The CDR3 runs 15 residues. CDR3 region: CASSFAQGASQPQHF. The CDR3 DNA reads as TGTGCCAGCAGCTTCGCTCAGGGGGCTAGTCAGCCCCAGCATTTT.

The CDR3 sequence: CASSPGTGELFF. CDR3 coding DNA: TGTGCCAGCAGTCCGGGCACCGGGGAGCTGTTTTTT. The rearrangement joins TRBV12-3 or TRBV12-4 to TRBJ2-2; D not resolved. The germline V and J ends were trimmed by 5 bases and 4 bases, with 5 bases remaining between them. This CDR3 has 12 residues.

This CDR3 reads CASSPRRPADLGGANVLTF. The CDR3 region has the DNA TGTGCCAGTAGTCCCCGGCGACCAGCGGACCTTGGGGGGGCCAACGTCCTGACTTTC. This chain uses TRBV19 with TRBJ2-6; D may be TRBD2 (5 bases). Per germline, CDR1 LNHDA and CDR2 SQIVND (reference sequence). Trimming removed 5 bases at V and 4 bases at J, with 24 bases between. The CDR3 has 19 residues.

The V gene is TRBV18, the J gene TRBJ1-2, with unresolved D. Trimming cost V 0 bases and J 4 bases, with 9 bases left between them. CDR1 is KGHSH, CDR2 LQKENI, per germline. The CDR3 is 14 residues long. CDR3 region: CASSPPEVGYGYTF. The CDR3 DNA is TGTGCCAGCTCACCACCGGAGGTGGGCTATGGCTACACCTTC.

The chain links TRBV5-4 to TRBJ1-1; 9 nucleotides align to TRBD1. CDR1 SGHNT and CDR2 YYREEE come from the germline V gene (reference sequence). The V and J ends lost 3 bases and 6 bases, in that order; junction bases with no gene match: 6. The CDR3 has 14 residues. CDR3 in amino acids: CASSWPGQGAEAFF. DNA of the CDR3: TGTGCCAGCAGCTGGCCGGGACAGGGTGCTGAAGCTTTCTTT.

This sequence joins TRBV27 and TRBJ2-7; D may be TRBD1 or TRBD2 (5 bases each). This CDR3 has 15 residues. CDR1 and CDR2 from the germline V gene are MNHEY and SMNVEV (reference sequence). The ends were cut back, 4 bases at V and 3 bases at J, with 16 bases in the middle. The CDR3 sequence: CASSSYGTQHYEQYF. In nucleotides, the CDR3 is TGTGCCAGCAGTTCCTACGGGACGCAGCACTACGAGCAGTACTTC.

Of note for this clone: The same CDR3 is also encoded by other DNA sequences in this sample. The chain employs TRBV7-9 and TRBJ2-1, with TRBD2 matching 7 bases. Trimming at V came to 0 bases and at J to 4 bases, leaving 0 bases not matched to a gene. The CDR3 sequence is 14 residues long. Germline V gene data show CDR1 as SEHNR and CDR2 as FQNEAQ (reference sequence). CDR3: CASSLAGGYNEQFF. CDR3 sequence (DNA): TGTGCCAGCAGCTTAGCGGGGGGGTACAATGAGCAGTTCTTC. The whole variable domain, filled in from reference TRBV7-9 and TRBJ2-1, reads DTGVSQNPRHKITKRGQNVTFRCDPISEHNRLYWYRQTLGQGPEFLTYFQNEAQLEKSRLLSDRFSAERPKGSFSTLEIQRTEQGDSAMYLCASSLAGGYNEQFFGPGTRLTVL.

This clone has a single count. The chain has TRBV27 and TRBJ2-7; D gene ambiguous. Germline V gene data show CDR1 as MNHEY and CDR2 as SMNVEV (reference sequence). Trimming stripped 3 bases from V and 1 base from J, with 10 bases between. This CDR3 has 14 amino acids. The CDR3 region is CASSLAGRSYEQYF. The CDR3 nucleotides are TGTGCCAGCAGTTTGGCAGGCAGATCCTACGAGCAGTACTTC.

The chain couples TRBV5-4 to TRBJ2-7, with 7 bases identical to TRBD2. CDR1 SGHNT and CDR2 YYREEE come from the germline V gene (reference sequence). The V and J ends lost 4 bases and 0 bases, in that order; junction bases with no gene match: 7. The length of the CDR3 is 15 residues. CDR3 nucleotide sequence: TGTGCCAGCAGCAAAGCGGGGCTGAGCTCCTACGAGCAGTACTTC. It specifies CASSKAGLSSYEQYF.

CDR3 residues: CASSLGTSYNEQFF. The CDR3 DNA reads as TGTGCCAGCAGTTTGGGGACCTCCTACAATGAGCAGTTCTTC. V usage is TRBV27 and J usage is TRBJ2-1; D possibly matches TRBD1 or TRBD2 (5 bases each). V was trimmed by 3 bases and J by 0 bases, leaving 6 bases between them. The germline V gene has CDR1 MNHEY and CDR2 SMNVEV (reference sequence). CDR3 length: 14 amino acids.

This chain joins TRBV11-2 and TRBJ1-1, with D perhaps TRBD1 (5 bases). With 2 bases removed from V and 3 bases from J, the gap between germline ends came to 13 bases. In germline, CDR1 is SGHAT, CDR2 FQNNGV. CDR3 length equals 15 residues. The CDR3 DNA reads as TGTGCCAGCAGCTTATTTTGGGGGAGGGACACTGAAGCTTTCTTT. It specifies CASSLFWGRDTEAFF.

V is TRBV6-5 and J is TRBJ1-3; D ambiguous. CDR1 MNHEY and CDR2 SVGAGI come from the germline V gene. The CDR3 has 13 residues. V was clipped by 5 bases and J by 6 bases, with 11 bases between them. The CDR3 DNA reads TGTGCCAGCAGTACCCCCCCCGAAAACACCATATATTTT. It yields the protein CASSTPPENTIYF.

This sequence joins TRBV25-1 and TRBJ2-1; 8 nucleotides match TRBD1. This CDR3 contains 14 residues. Trimming took 8 bases from V and 0 from J; bases not matched to a gene: 3. Germline CDR1 and CDR2: MGHDK and SYGVNS. This CDR3 reads CASGDRSSYNEQFF. CDR3 bases: TGTGCCAGCGGGGACAGGAGCTCCTACAATGAGCAGTTCTTC.

J is TRBJ2-2 and V is TRBV10-1; possibly TRBD1 for D (5 bases). This CDR3 is 16 amino acids long. The germline gives CDR1 WNHNN, CDR2 SYGVQD (reference sequence). Trimming pared 5 bases from V and 0 bases from J, leaving 13 bases between. CDR3 DNA: TGCGCCAGCAGTCAGAACAGGCATGCGAACACCGGGGAGCTGTTTTTT. Encoded protein: CASSQNRHANTGELFF.

The chain recombines TRBV7-6 with TRBJ2-5, with 9 nucleotides matching TRBD2. Germline V gives CDR1 SGHVS, CDR2 FNYEAQ. CDR3 length equals 16 residues. The J segment lost 2 bases and the V segment lost 1 base, leaving 5 bases of the junction unmatched. For the CDR3, the DNA is TGTGCCAGCAGCTTAGGTGGCGCGGGGGGGCAAGAGACCCAGTACTTC. It yields the protein CASSLGGAGGQETQYF.

This clone was recorded only once. The chain joins TRBV18 to TRBJ1-2; 10 nucleotides match TRBD1. The CDR3 is made up of 17 amino acids. Germline V gene sequence: CDR1 KGHSH, CDR2 LQKENI. Trimming removed 3 bases from V and 6 bases from J; junction bases left unmatched: 13. CDR3 amino acids: CASSPSTGGQTKDGYTF. The CDR3, as DNA: TGTGCCAGCTCACCGTCGACAGGGGGCCAGACTAAGGATGGCTACACCTTC.